This passage covers 28 T cell receptor beta chains from one sample sequenced in a study of T cell responses to AZD1222 COVID-19 vaccine. Some clones are missing from TCRdb's copy, which holds only in-frame ones; the method was immunoSEQ multiplex PCR. This sample has 150,000 or so clones, with around nine tenths found just once. This sample comprised peripheral blood, obtained on day 0 of AZD1222 vaccination. Source of these receptors: an adult in good health.

The chain uses TRBV21-1 and TRBJ1-6. TRBV21-1 is deemed a pseudogene. This CDR3 contains 16 residues. This chain's CDR3 is CASSRSWGSYNSPLHF. In DNA, the CDR3 is TGTGCCAGCAGCAGGAGTTGGGGCTCCTATAATTCACCCCTCCACTTT.

The table lists this clone with a count of one. The chain joins TRBV6-2 or TRBV6-3 to TRBJ1-2, with TRBD1 matching over 9 bases. With 4 bases clipped from V and 4 bases from J, the junction kept 10 bases outside the gene matches. The CDR3 spans 16 residues. Germline assignment: CDR1 MNHEY and CDR2 SVGEGT. The CDR3 bases are TGTGCCAGCAGTTCCGACCACAGGGGGCCCATCTATGGCTACACCTTC. It is translated as CASSSDHRGPIYGYTF.

The rearrangement links TRBV5-4 to TRBJ1-4; a weak D match, TRBD1 (6 bases). V lost 2 bases and J 0 bases, leaving 11 bases between the germline ends. The germline V gene has CDR1 SGHNT and CDR2 YYREEE (reference sequence). This CDR3 is 16 amino acids long. CDR3 region: CASSLGGATTNEKLFF. The DNA of the CDR3 is TGTGCCAGCAGCTTAGGGGGGGCAACAACTAATGAAAAACTGTTTTTT.

This clone was detected only once. The chain is built from TRBV5-1 and TRBJ1-1; no clear D gene. CDR3 size: 15 residues. V was cut by 0 bases and J by 1 base, with 10 bases left in between. Germline CDR1 SGHRS, CDR2 YFSETQ. The CDR3 DNA sequence: TGCGCCAGCAGCTTGGCCGGACCGTGGAACACTGAAGCTTTCTTT. Amino acid sequence: CASSLAGPWNTEAFF. Complete variable domain (other parts from reference TRBV5-1 and TRBJ1-1): KAGVTQTPRYLIKTRGQQVTLSCSPISGHRSVSWYQQTPGQGLQFLFEYFSETQRNKGNFPGRFSGRQFSNSRSEMNVSTLELGDSALYLCASSLAGPWNTEAFFGQGTRLTVV.

With regard to this clone: One junction end disagrees with the germline gene, perhaps due to a read error. This sample includes further DNA sequences coding for the same CDR3. The gene calls are TRBV7-9 and TRBJ2-1; 10 bases are shared with TRBD2. The CDR3 has 16 amino acids. Germline CDR1 reads SEHNR; CDR2 reads FQNEAQ (reference sequence). CDR3 sequence (DNA): TGTGCCAGCAGCATAGCGGGGGGAATCACCTACAATGAGCAGTTCTTC. This codes for CASSIAGGITYNEQFF.

This chain connects TRBV6-2 or TRBV6-3 to TRBJ1-1, with D unclear. Looked up from germline, CDR1 is MNHEY and CDR2 is SVGEGT. The CDR3 is 13 amino acids. Trimming removed 0 bases at V and 4 bases at J, with 6 bases between. The CDR3 DNA is TGTGCCAGCAGTTACTCAGGAGGCACTGAAGCTTTCTTT. Amino acids: CASSYSGGTEAFF.

The rearrangement uses TRBV30 and TRBJ1-2; D is ambiguous. Looked up from germline, CDR1 is GTSNPN and CDR2 is SVGIG (reference sequence). The CDR3 runs to 14 residues. V dropped 3 bases and J dropped 2 bases, with 13 bases sitting between them. The CDR3 here is CAWSEHSGNYGYTF. The CDR3 nucleotides are TGTGCCTGGAGCGAACACAGCGGAAACTATGGCTACACCTTC.

The table lists this clone with a count of one. V usage is TRBV7-2 and J usage is TRBJ1-1; D unclear. Germline V lookup: CDR1 SGHTA, CDR2 FQGNSA. Trimming removed 6 bases at V and 3 bases at J, with 14 bases between. There are 14 residues in the CDR3. Here the CDR3 DNA reads TGTGCCAGCAGAACGACCCTCTGGGACACTGAAGCTTTCTTT. This encodes CASRTTLWDTEAFF.

The chain combines TRBV2 with TRBJ1-2; 8 nucleotides agree with TRBD1. V gave up 5 bases and J gave up 1 base; unmatched junction bases: 9. The germline V gene encodes CDR1 SNHLY and CDR2 FYNNEI. This CDR3 is built from 16 residues. This CDR3 reads CASSKIQGANNYGYTF. DNA for the CDR3: TGTGCCAGCAGTAAAATCCAGGGGGCCAATAACTATGGCTACACCTTC.

The rearrangement links TRBV4-1 to TRBJ2-7; 8 bases line up with TRBD1. From germline, CDR1 is MGHRA and CDR2 YSYEKL. The CDR3 contains 15 residues. V lost 0 bases to trimming and J lost 2 bases; unmatched junction nucleotides: 3. CDR3 coding DNA: TGCGCCAGCAGCCAAGAACAGGGGGTTACCTACGAGCAGTACTTC. As protein: CASSQEQGVTYEQYF.

The rearrangement uses TRBV27 and TRBJ2-7; 11 nucleotides agree with TRBD1. The ends lost 9 bases at V and 3 bases at J; junction bases unmatched: 7. The CDR3 is 14 amino acids. The germline CDR1 and CDR2 sequences are MNHEY and SMNVEV (reference sequence). The CDR3 sequence: CASWRGTGGYEQYF. The CDR3 coding sequence is TGTGCCAGTTGGCGGGGGACAGGGGGCTACGAGCAGTACTTC.

The chain recombines TRBV24-1 with TRBJ1-4, with 9 bases aligning to TRBD1. Trimming removed 9 bases from V and 7 bases from J; junction bases left unmatched: 5. This CDR3 comprises 13 residues. Germline V gene data show CDR1 as KGHDR and CDR2 as SFDVKD. In nucleotides, the CDR3 is TGTGCCACCCGGGACAGGGCGTCTGAAAAACTGTTTTTT. It codes for CATRDRASEKLFF.

This clone was seen once. This chain links TRBV5-4 with TRBJ1-2, with 7 positions matching TRBD1. Germline V gives CDR1 SGHNT, CDR2 YYREEE (reference sequence). The CDR3 loop spans 15 amino acids. V shed 0 bases, J shed 5 bases, and the junction held 7 bases outside the gene matches. This CDR3 reads CASSLAGVTGYGYTF. CDR3 nucleotide sequence: TGTGCCAGCAGCTTGGCCGGGGTGACAGGGTATGGCTACACCTTC.

The chain recombines TRBV25-1 with TRBJ2-7, with 8 nucleotides matching TRBD1. The J segment lost 2 bases and the V segment lost 10 bases, leaving 4 bases of the junction unmatched. The CDR3 length is 12 residues. Germline V gives CDR1 MGHDK, CDR2 SYGVNS. CDR3 region: CATATGAYEQYF. In DNA form, the CDR3 reads TGTGCCACCGCGACAGGGGCCTACGAGCAGTACTTC.

The J gene is TRBJ2-7, the V gene TRBV7-6; D is unclear. This CDR3 is built from 13 residues. CDR1 and CDR2 (germline): SGHVS, FNYEAQ. Deletions cut 5 bases from V and 5 bases from J, with 13 bases between. The CDR3 sequence: CASSRTVLDEQYF. The CDR3, as DNA: TGTGCCAGCAGCCGGACGGTCTTGGACGAGCAGTACTTC.

The chain carries TRBV19 and TRBJ2-1; D is perhaps TRBD1 (6 bases). This CDR3 region has 15 residues. Per the germline V gene, CDR1 is LNHDA and CDR2 is SQIVND (reference sequence). Trimming removed 6 bases at V and 5 bases at J, with 17 bases between. CDR3 amino acids: CASSPNRVPNNEQFF. CDR3 bases: TGTGCCAGTAGCCCGAACAGGGTCCCCAACAATGAGCAGTTCTTC.

CDR3 sequence reads: CASSLLGGYNEQFF. Here the CDR3 DNA reads TGTGCCAGCAGTTTACTTGGGGGCTACAATGAGCAGTTCTTC. This chain joins TRBV28 and TRBJ2-1; D possibly uses TRBD1 or TRBD2 (5 bases each). V lost 2 bases, J lost 3 bases, and 8 bases lay in between. Per germline, CDR1 MDHEN and CDR2 SYDVKM. The CDR3 has 14 residues.

The genes are TRBV28 and TRBJ1-1, with D perhaps matching TRBD1 (6 bases). Germline V gene sequence: CDR1 MDHEN, CDR2 SYDVKM. Trimming took 8 bases from V and 0 from J, leaving 10 bases between them. CDR3 size: 13 residues. CDR3 bases: TGTGCCAGCTGGGACACCCTGAACACTGAAGCTTTCTTT. Protein: CASWDTLNTEAFF.

The chain joins TRBV30 to TRBJ1-5, with D unresolved. This CDR3 has 13 amino acids. Trimming shortened V by 1 base and J by 4 bases, and 8 bases separated the two germline ends. Germline CDR1 and CDR2: GTSNPN and SVGIG (reference sequence). CDR3 nucleotide sequence: TGTGCCTGGAGTGAGGCAGAGAATCAGCCCCAGCATTTT. It specifies CAWSEAENQPQHF.

The V gene is TRBV11-2, the J gene TRBJ2-1; TRBD2 matches 8 bases. The length of the CDR3 is 16 residues. V shed 5 bases, J shed 5 bases, and the junction held 11 bases outside the gene matches. Germline V gene sequence: CDR1 SGHAT, CDR2 FQNNGV. CDR3 in DNA: TGTGCCAGCAGCCAGAACTTAGCGGGGAGACACAATGAGCAGTTCTTC. This sequence encodes CASSQNLAGRHNEQFF.

The chain recombines TRBV30 with TRBJ1-3; no clear D gene. V gave up 2 bases and J gave up 0 bases, with 8 bases separating them. Germline CDR1 GTSNPN, CDR2 SVGIG (reference sequence). This CDR3 spans 14 amino acids. Here the CDR3 DNA reads TGTGCCTGGAGTCGGACGGACTCTGGAAACACCATATATTTT. Translated, it gives CAWSRTDSGNTIYF.

The chain couples TRBV5-3 to TRBJ2-7; TRBD1 or TRBD2 may be the D gene (5 bases each). TRBV5-3 is marked as an open reading frame, function uncertain. Trimming removed 0 bases at V and 3 bases at J, with 7 bases between. The CDR3 spans 13 residues. The CDR3 coding sequence is TGTGCCAGAAGCTTGGGAGGGGACTACGAGCAGTACTTC. Protein sequence: CARSLGGDYEQYF.

The chain carries TRBV7-2 and TRBJ2-5; possibly TRBD2 for D (5 bases). Germline values: CDR1 SGHTA, CDR2 FQGNSA. This CDR3 is 13 amino acids long. Trimming shortened V by 6 bases and J by 1 base, and 9 bases separated the two germline ends. CDR3 DNA: TGTGCCAGCAGTGACTACCTCCAAGAGACCCAGTACTTC. Its translation: CASSDYLQETQYF.

This clone was detected only once. This specimen includes other DNA sequences encoding the same CDR3. In DNA form, the CDR3 reads TGTGCCAGCAGTCGGAACACTGAAGCTTTCTTT. This gives the protein CASSRNTEAFF. The rearrangement links TRBV28 to TRBJ1-1, with D unresolved. V lost 5 bases, J lost 1 base, and 2 bases lay in between. Per germline, CDR1 MDHEN and CDR2 SYDVKM. The CDR3 extends over 11 amino acids.

V is TRBV4-2 and J is TRBJ2-2; 16 nucleotides agree with TRBD2. V lost 0 bases, J lost 6 bases, and 10 bases stayed unmatched. Germline CDR1 is LGHNA and CDR2 is YNFKEQ. The CDR3 consists of 20 residues. CDR3 nucleotides: TGTGCCAGCAGCCAAGAGAGGGGACTAGCGGGAGGGCCTGGCCCCGGGGAGCTGTTTTTT. It translates to CASSQERGLAGGPGPGELFF.

This sequence joins TRBV10-3 and TRBJ1-1; D gene unclear. The CDR3 length is 13 residues. Germline CDR1 is ENHRY and CDR2 is SYGVKD. With 6 bases removed from V and 1 base from J, the gap between germline ends came to 9 bases. CDR3 nucleotide sequence: TGTGCCATCAGGATAGACGGGAACACTGAAGCTTTCTTT. Translation gives CAIRIDGNTEAFF.

This chain links TRBV28 with TRBJ1-5, with D unclear. The germline CDR1 and CDR2 sequences are MDHEN and SYDVKM. The CDR3 has 14 amino acids. Trimming stripped 6 bases from V and 6 bases from J, with 15 bases between. The CDR3 is CASSLSSLGQPQHF. In DNA, the CDR3 is TGTGCCAGCAGCCTTTCTTCTCTGGGTCAGCCCCAGCATTTT.

V is TRBV28 and J is TRBJ1-3; D gene unclear. The CDR3 spans 14 residues. Germline V CDR1 and CDR2: MDHEN, SYDVKM. V lost 2 bases to trimming and J lost 2 bases, with 7 bases between them. DNA for the CDR3: TGTGCCAGCAGTTTAGTGCAGGCTGGAAACACCATATATTTT. Translated, it gives CASSLVQAGNTIYF.